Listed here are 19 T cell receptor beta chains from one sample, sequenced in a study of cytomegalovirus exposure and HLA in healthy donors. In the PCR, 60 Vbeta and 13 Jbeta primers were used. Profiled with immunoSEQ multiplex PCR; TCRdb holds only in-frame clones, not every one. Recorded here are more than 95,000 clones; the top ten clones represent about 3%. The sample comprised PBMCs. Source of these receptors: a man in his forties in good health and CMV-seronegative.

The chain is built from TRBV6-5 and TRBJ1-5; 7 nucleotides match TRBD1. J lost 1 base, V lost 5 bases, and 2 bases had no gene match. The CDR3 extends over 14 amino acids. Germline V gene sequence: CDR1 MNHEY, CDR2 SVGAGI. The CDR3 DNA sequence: TGTGCCAGCAGTCGGGACAGCAGCAATCAGCCCCAGCATTTT. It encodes CASSRDSSNQPQHF.

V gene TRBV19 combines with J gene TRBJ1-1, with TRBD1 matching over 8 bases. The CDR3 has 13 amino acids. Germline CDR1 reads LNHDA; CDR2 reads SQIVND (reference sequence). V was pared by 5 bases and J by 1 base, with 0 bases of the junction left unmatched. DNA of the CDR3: TGTGCCAGTAGTGGACAGGGGAACACTGAAGCTTTCTTT. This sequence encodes CASSGQGNTEAFF. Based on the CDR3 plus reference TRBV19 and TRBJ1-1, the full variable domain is DGGITQSPKYLFRKEGQNVTLSCEQNLNHDAMYWYRQDPGQGLRLIYYSQIVNDFQKGDIAEGYSVSREKKESFPLTVTSAQKNPTAFYLCASSGQGNTEAFFGQGTRLTVV.

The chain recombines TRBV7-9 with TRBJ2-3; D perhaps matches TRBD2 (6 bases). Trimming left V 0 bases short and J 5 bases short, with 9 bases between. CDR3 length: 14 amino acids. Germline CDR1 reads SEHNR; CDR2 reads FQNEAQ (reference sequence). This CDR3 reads CASSLAGGGDTQYF. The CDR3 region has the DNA TGTGCCAGCAGCTTAGCGGGAGGTGGAGATACGCAGTATTTT.

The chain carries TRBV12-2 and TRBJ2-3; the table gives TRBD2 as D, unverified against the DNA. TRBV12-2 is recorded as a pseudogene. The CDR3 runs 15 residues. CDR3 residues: CASRLARGGADTQYF. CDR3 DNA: TGTGCAAGTCGCTTAGCGCGGGGCGGGGCAGATACGCAGTATTTT.

The CDR3 region is CAWSLSPTSGGAYYDSAQYF. Here the CDR3 DNA reads TGTGCCTGGAGTCTCTCTCCGACTAGCGGGGGGGCCTATTATGACTCCGCGCAGTATTTT. The chain recombines TRBV30 with TRBJ2-3; 14 positions match TRBD2. Trimming removed 2 bases from V and 10 bases from J; junction bases left unmatched: 23. CDR1 and CDR2 (germline): GTSNPN, SVGIG (reference sequence). The CDR3 is 20 residues long.

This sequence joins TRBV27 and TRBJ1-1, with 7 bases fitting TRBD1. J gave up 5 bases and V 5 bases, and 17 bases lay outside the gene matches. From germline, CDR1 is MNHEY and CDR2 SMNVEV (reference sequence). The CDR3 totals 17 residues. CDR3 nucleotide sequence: TGTGCCAGCAGTCCGAGCCGACAGGGACGAATGGGGACTGAAGCTTTCTTT. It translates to CASSPSRQGRMGTEAFF.

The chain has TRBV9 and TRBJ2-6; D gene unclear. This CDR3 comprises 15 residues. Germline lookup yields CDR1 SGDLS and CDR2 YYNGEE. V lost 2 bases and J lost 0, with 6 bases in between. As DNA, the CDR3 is TGTGCCAGCAGCGTCCACTTCTCTGGGGCCAACGTCCTGACTTTC. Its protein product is CASSVHFSGANVLTF.

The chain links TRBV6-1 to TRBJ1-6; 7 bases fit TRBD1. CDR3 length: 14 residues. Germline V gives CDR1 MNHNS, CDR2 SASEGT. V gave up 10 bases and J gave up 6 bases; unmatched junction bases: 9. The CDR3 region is CAIRLGTVNSPLHF. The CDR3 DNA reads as TGTGCCATCCGCCTGGGGACAGTTAATTCACCCCTCCACTTT.

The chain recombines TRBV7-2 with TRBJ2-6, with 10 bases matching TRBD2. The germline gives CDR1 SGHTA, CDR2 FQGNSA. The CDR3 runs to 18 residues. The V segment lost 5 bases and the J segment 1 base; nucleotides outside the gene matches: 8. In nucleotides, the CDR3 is TGTGCCAGCAGCCGAGTAGCGGGAGGTTGGTCTGGGGCCAACGTCCTGACTTTC. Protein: CASSRVAGGWSGANVLTF.

CDR3 nucleotides: TGTGCCAGCGGAACAGACATGAACACTGAAGCTTTCTTT. It is translated as CASGTDMNTEAFF. The chain couples TRBV2 to TRBJ1-1; unclear D gene. Trimming removed 8 bases at V and 0 bases at J, with 10 bases between. The CDR3 consists of 13 residues. The germline CDR1 and CDR2 sequences are SNHLY and FYNNEI.

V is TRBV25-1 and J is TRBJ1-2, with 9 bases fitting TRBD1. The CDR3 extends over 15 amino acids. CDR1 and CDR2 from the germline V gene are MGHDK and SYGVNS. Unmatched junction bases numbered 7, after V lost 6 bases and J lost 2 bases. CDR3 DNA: TGTGCCAGCAGCGCTCAGGGACAGGGAAACTATGGCTACACCTTC. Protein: CASSAQGQGNYGYTF.

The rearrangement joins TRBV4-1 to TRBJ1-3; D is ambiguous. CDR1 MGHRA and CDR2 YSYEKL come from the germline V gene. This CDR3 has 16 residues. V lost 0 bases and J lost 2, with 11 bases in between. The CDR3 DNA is TGCGCCAGCAGCCAAGATCCCCCGGGAACTGGAAACACCATATATTTT. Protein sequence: CASSQDPPGTGNTIYF.

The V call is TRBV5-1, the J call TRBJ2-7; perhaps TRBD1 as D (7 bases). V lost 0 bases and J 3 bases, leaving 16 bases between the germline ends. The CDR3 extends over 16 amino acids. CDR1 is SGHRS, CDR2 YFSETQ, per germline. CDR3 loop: CASSLERQGGIYEQYF. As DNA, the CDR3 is TGCGCCAGCAGCTTGGAACGTCAGGGGGGTATCTACGAGCAGTACTTC.

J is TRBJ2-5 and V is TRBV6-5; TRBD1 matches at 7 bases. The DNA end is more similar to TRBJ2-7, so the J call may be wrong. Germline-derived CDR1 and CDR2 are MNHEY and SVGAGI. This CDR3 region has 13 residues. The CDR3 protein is CASSLNRGYEQYF. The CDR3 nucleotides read TGTGCCAGCAGTTTGAACAGGGGTTACGAGCAGTACTTC.

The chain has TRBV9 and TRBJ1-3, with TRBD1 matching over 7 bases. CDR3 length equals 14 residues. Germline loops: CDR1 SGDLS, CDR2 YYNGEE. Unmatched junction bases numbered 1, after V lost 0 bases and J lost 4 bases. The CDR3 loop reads CASSVDRGGNTIYF. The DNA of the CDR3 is TGTGCCAGCAGCGTAGACAGGGGAGGAAACACCATATATTTT.

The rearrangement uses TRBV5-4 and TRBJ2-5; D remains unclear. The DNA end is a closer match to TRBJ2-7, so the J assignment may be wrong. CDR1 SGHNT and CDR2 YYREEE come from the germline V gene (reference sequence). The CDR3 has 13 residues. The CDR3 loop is CASSTPAAYEQYF. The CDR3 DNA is TGTGCCAGCAGCACCCCCGCCGCCTACGAGCAGTACTTC.

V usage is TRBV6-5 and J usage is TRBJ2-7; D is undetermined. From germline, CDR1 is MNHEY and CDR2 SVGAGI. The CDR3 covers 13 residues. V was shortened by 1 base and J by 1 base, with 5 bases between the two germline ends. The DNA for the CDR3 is TGTGCCAGCAGTTACTACAGTTCCTACGAGCAGTACTTC. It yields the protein CASSYYSSYEQYF.

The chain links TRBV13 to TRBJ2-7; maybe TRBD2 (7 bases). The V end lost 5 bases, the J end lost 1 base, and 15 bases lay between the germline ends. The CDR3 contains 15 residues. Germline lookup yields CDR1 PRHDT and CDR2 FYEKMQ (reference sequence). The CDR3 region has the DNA TGTGCCAGCAGCGTAAGGGGGACTACTTCCTACGAGCAGTACTTC. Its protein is CASSVRGTTSYEQYF.

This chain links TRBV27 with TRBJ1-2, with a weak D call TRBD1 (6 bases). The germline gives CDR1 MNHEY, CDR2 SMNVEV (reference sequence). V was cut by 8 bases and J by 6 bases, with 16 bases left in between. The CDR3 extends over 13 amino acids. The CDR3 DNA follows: TGTGCCAGCTCTTGGCGCAGGGGTGATGGCTACACCTTC. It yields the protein CASSWRRGDGYTF.